This T cell receptor beta chain came from a study of CD8 T cells in ankylosing spondylitis. Notes on the study in general: For ankylosing spondylitis blood, a TCR beta motif of under 10 highly homologous variants appeared characteristic. The study looked at matched synovial fluid samples from ankylosing spondylitis patients. Disease-linked clones were reported to be significantly enriched there. Several of the motif variants were reported before in synovial fluid and blood from reactive arthritis.

Germline V gene data show CDR1 as MGHDK and CDR2 as SYGVNS. The CDR3 spans 16 residues. The junction had 11 bases not matched to a gene; V was cut back by 3 bases and J by 6 bases. This clonotype was observed many times. What it recognizes is unknown. Each TCR beta library was made by quantitative 5'-RACE that incorporated molecular barcodes. TCRdb re-analysed the 5' RACE reads in MiXCR, keeping a single row per CDR3 protein. The table records 200,000 to 250,000 distinct CDR3 sequences, about 10% of them present only once. V and J are TRBV25-1 and TRBJ2-1; 7 positions match TRBD1. This TCR was recovered from a male donor with ankylosing spondylitis or in good health (not recorded which). The material sequenced was blood, either unsorted or a sorted T cell fraction (not recorded which). The CDR3 nucleotides read TGTGCCAGCAGTGACGGAATCAACAGGGGTAGCAATGAGCAGTTCTTC. This sequence encodes CASSDGINRGSNEQFF.